This TCR beta chain came from a study of T cell responses to AZD1222 COVID-19 vaccine. Assay used: immunoSEQ multiplex PCR; TCRdb lists only in-frame clones, some missing. The sample consists of 110,000 to 150,000 clones, about 86% of them appearing once. Germline V gives CDR1 MDHEN, CDR2 SYDVKM. V shed 7 bases and J shed 7 bases, with 16 bases lying between them. The CDR3 extends over 14 amino acids. The receptor was derived from an adult in good health. The V gene is TRBV28, the J gene TRBJ1-4; D may be TRBD1 (6 bases). The sample consisted of peripheral blood, taken on day 0 of AZD1222 vaccination. The DNA of the CDR3 is TGTGCCAGCACATCCAGGGGAGTTGGTGAAAAACTGTTTTTT. It codes for CASTSRGVGEKLFF.